A single sample is the source of the 7 T cell receptor beta chains below, sequenced in a study of cytomegalovirus exposure and HLA in healthy donors (dated by TCRdb to the late 2010s). The protocol used for the library was the immunoSEQ multiplex PCR assay. A mixture of 60 forward primers for TCR Vbeta segments and 13 reverse primers for TCR Jbeta segments was used in the multiplex PCR. The table was pulled from immuneACCESS by TCRdb, which kept in-frame rearrangements only. Such tables lose some clones; where checked, under half of the loss comes from unresolved V genes, and the rest has no known cause. The sample records about 140,000 clones, around 10% of which are singletons. 1.5% to 2% of the sample belongs to the ten largest clones. The source material was PBMCs. These receptors were collected from a man between 45 and 60 years old in good health and CMV-seronegative.

To note about this clone: Other DNA sequences in this sample translate to the same CDR3. The rearrangement joins TRBV5-1 to TRBJ2-1; 7 bases are a match to TRBD1. Losses at the gene ends were 3 bases for V and 4 bases for J; bases not matched to a gene: 7. Germline CDR1 SGHRS, CDR2 YFSETQ. CDR3 length: 15 amino acids. The CDR3 DNA sequence: TGCGCCAGCAGCTCCAGGGGGATCTCATACAATGAGCAGTTCTTC. As protein: CASSSRGISYNEQFF.

V gene TRBV15 combines with J gene TRBJ2-7; 7 nucleotides align to TRBD1. In germline, CDR1 is LNHNV, CDR2 YYDKDF (reference sequence). The V segment lost 1 base and the J segment 5 bases; nucleotides outside the gene matches: 11. The CDR3 covers 16 residues. For the CDR3, the DNA is TGTGCCACCAGCAGAGGAATTGGCACAGGGGACCACGAGCAGTACTTC. This encodes CATSRGIGTGDHEQYF.

The V gene is TRBV7-2, the J gene TRBJ1-1; 10 positions agree with TRBD1. This CDR3 is built from 15 residues. Germline loops: CDR1 SGHTA, CDR2 FQGNSA. V dropped 5 bases and J dropped 5; count of bases not matched to a gene: 8. CDR3 in amino acids: CASSSGQGEATEAFF. Written as DNA, the CDR3 is TGTGCCAGCAGCAGCGGACAGGGGGAGGCAACTGAAGCTTTCTTT.

This clone was picked up a small number of times. This chain links TRBV7-2 with TRBJ1-2, with TRBD1 identical over 7 bases. Germline assignment: CDR1 SGHTA and CDR2 FQGNSA. The trim removed 5 bases at V and 13 bases at J, leaving 7 bases unmatched. This CDR3 is built from 11 residues. The CDR3 here is CASSQTGTATF. CDR3 coding DNA: TGTGCCAGCAGCCAGACCGGGACAGCCACCTTC.

This chain joins TRBV9 and TRBJ2-5, with D possibly TRBD1 on 5 matching bases. Near its end, the DNA agrees better with TRBJ2-7, so the J call may be wrong. Per the germline V gene, CDR1 is SGDLS and CDR2 is YYNGEE. This CDR3 is built from 13 residues. DNA for the CDR3: TGTGCCAGCAGCACAAGCCCAGGGCTCGAGCAGTACTTC. Its translation: CASSTSPGLEQYF.

The rearrangement links TRBV4-2 to TRBJ1-2, with TRBD1 matching 7 bases. This CDR3 region has 15 residues. The V segment lost 1 base and the J segment 8 bases; nucleotides outside the gene matches: 10. CDR1 and CDR2 (germline): LGHNA, YNFKEQ. CDR3: CASSQGQGVMGGYTF. In nucleotides, the CDR3 is TGTGCCAGCAGCCAAGGGCAGGGGGTCATGGGGGGCTACACCTTC.

V usage is TRBV18 and J usage is TRBJ1-1; 7 bases fit TRBD1. V was clipped by 3 bases and J by 3 bases; unmatched bases: 4. Per germline, CDR1 KGHSH and CDR2 LQKENI. The CDR3 has 14 residues. CDR3 residues: CASSPRDRDTEAFF. As DNA, the CDR3 is TGTGCCAGCTCACCCCGGGACAGAGACACTGAAGCTTTCTTT.